The 7 T cell receptor beta chains below were found in one sample sequenced in a study of cytomegalovirus exposure and HLA in healthy donors. PCR employed 60 Vbeta and 13 Jbeta primers. Method: immunoSEQ multiplex PCR; TCRdb's copy keeps in-frame clones and lacks some. The sample features around 100,000 clones, with around 3.2% in its top ten. The sequenced sample was PBMCs. These TCRs come from a man between 40 and 49 years old in good health and CMV-seronegative.

The genes are TRBV18 and TRBJ2-7; D is undetermined. Germline assignment: CDR1 KGHSH and CDR2 LQKENI. V lost 3 bases and J lost 0, with 15 bases in between. There are 16 residues in the CDR3. CDR3 sequence: CASSPEGSSSSYEQYF. DNA of the CDR3: TGTGCCAGCTCACCGGAAGGCAGTTCTAGCTCCTACGAGCAGTACTTC.

The J gene is TRBJ2-1, the V gene TRBV7-6, with a weak D call TRBD2 (7 bases). Germline V gives CDR1 SGHVS, CDR2 FNYEAQ. V was trimmed by 1 base and J by 8 bases, leaving 18 bases between them. This CDR3 has 16 residues. The CDR3 here is CASSLEVGGGPHEQFF. The CDR3 DNA follows: TGTGCCAGCAGCTTAGAGGTTGGGGGGGGCCCCCATGAGCAGTTCTTC. Full variable domain (outside the CDR3, taken from reference TRBV7-6 and TRBJ2-1): GAGVSQSPRYKVTKRGQDVALRCDPISGHVSLYWYRQALGQGPEFLTYFNYEAQQDKSGLPNDRFSAERPEGSISTLTIQRTEQRDSAMYRCASSLEVGGGPHEQFFGPGTRLTVL.

This rearrangement joins TRBV7-2 to TRBJ1-2; 8 bases are shared with TRBD1. CDR3 length: 15 amino acids. V shed 4 bases and J 8 bases; nucleotides not matched to a gene: 12. CDR1 and CDR2 from the germline V gene are SGHTA and FQGNSA. The CDR3 sequence is CASSYRDRLREGYTF. CDR3 in DNA: TGTGCCAGCAGCTACCGGGACAGGCTGCGGGAGGGCTACACCTTC.

This rearrangement joins TRBV6-5 to TRBJ2-2; no definite D call. The V gene lost 0 bases and the J gene lost 1 base, with 3 bases spanning the gap. CDR3 size: 14 residues. Germline CDR1 MNHEY, CDR2 SVGAGI. CDR3 protein: CASSYSRNTGELFF. The CDR3 coding sequence is TGTGCCAGCAGTTACTCGAGGAACACCGGGGAGCTGTTTTTT.

J is TRBJ1-1 and V is TRBV11-2; possibly TRBD1 for D (6 bases). Trimming removed 4 bases at V and 3 bases at J, with 6 bases between. Germline lookup yields CDR1 SGHAT and CDR2 FQNNGV. The CDR3 extends over 12 amino acids. The CDR3 nucleotides are TGTGCCAGCAGCTGGACAGACACTGAAGCTTTCTTT. It is translated as CASSWTDTEAFF.

The chain joins TRBV27 to TRBJ2-2; D not resolved. Germline assignment: CDR1 MNHEY and CDR2 SMNVEV (reference sequence). The CDR3 consists of 14 residues. The V end lost 6 bases, the J end lost 0 bases, and 8 bases lay between the germline ends. In nucleotides, the CDR3 is TGTGCCAGCAGAAGACTGACGAACACCGGGGAGCTGTTTTTT. Its protein product is CASRRLTNTGELFF.

This chain joins TRBV7-9 and TRBJ2-3; possible D gene TRBD1, 6 bases. Germline lookup yields CDR1 SEHNR and CDR2 FQNEAQ (reference sequence). The CDR3 is 14 amino acids. V lost 1 base and J 3 bases, leaving 8 bases between the germline ends. Written as DNA, the CDR3 is TGTGCCAGCAGCTTAGACAGGGAGACAGATACGCAGTATTTT. This encodes CASSLDRETDTQYF.